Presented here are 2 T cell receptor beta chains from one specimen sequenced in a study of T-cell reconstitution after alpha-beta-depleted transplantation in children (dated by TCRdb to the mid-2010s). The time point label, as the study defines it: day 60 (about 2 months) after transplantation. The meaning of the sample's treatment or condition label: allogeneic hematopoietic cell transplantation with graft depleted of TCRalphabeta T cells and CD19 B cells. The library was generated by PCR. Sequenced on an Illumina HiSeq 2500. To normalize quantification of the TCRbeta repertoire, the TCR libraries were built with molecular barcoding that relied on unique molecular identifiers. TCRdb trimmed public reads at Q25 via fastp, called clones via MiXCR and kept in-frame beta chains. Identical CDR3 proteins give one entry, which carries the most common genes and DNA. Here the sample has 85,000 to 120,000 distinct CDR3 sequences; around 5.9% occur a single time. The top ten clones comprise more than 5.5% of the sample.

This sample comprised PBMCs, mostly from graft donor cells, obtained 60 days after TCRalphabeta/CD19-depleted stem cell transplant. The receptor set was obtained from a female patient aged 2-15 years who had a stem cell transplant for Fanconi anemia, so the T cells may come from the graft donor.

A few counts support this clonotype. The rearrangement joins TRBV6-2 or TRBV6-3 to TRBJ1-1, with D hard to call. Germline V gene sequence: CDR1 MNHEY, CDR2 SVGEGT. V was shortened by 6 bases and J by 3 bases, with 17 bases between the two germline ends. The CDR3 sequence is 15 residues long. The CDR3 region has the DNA TGTGCCAGCAGGAGGGTGACTCGGCCCTACACTGAAGCTTTCTTT. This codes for CASRRVTRPYTEAFF.

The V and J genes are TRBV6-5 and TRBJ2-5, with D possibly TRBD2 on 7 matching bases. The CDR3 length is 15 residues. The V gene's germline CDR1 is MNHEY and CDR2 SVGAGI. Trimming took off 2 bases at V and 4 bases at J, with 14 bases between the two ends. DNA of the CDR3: TGTGCCAGCAGTTACGGGGGGGCCGGGGGAGAGACCCAGTACTTC. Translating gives CASSYGGAGGETQYF.